This passage covers 9 T cell receptor beta chains from one sample sequenced in a study of vaccination and CD4 T cells after COVID-19. Sequencing of DNA taken from cultured CD4+ T cells relied on the Oncomine TCR Beta short-read assay. Each CDR3 protein is one row after TCRdb ran MiXCR on the PCR reads. The sample contains just under 10,000 distinct CDR3 sequences, 45% to 55% of which appear only once. No antigen has been identified for these receptors. As for treatment: approximately nine-day PBMC culture with coronavirus spike peptide pools or control peptides (ViraFEST assay). Sequencing was carried out using CD4+ T cells from blood, cultured in vitro. These receptor sequences come from a human donor who had recovered from COVID-19.

This clonotype is categorized as medium-sized. The chain joins TRBV7-6 to TRBJ1-1, with a possible D match to TRBD1 (6 bases). The CDR3 extends over 15 amino acids. CDR1 and CDR2 (germline): SGHVS, FNYEAQ. V was trimmed by 1 base and J by 4 bases, leaving 13 bases between them. The CDR3 here is CASSLDRALGTEAFF. In DNA, the CDR3 is TGTGCCAGCAGCTTAGACAGGGCCTTGGGCACTGAAGCTTTCTTT.

The chain carries TRBV7-9 and TRBJ1-1; 10 positions agree with TRBD1. Germline values: CDR1 SEHNR, CDR2 FQNEAQ (reference sequence). Germline trimming cut 6 bases from V and 0 bases from J; bases unmatched to any gene: 7. The CDR3 is made up of 16 amino acids. The CDR3 nucleotides are TGTGCCAGCAGACGACAGGGGGCTACAATGAACACTGAAGCTTTCTTT. This sequence encodes CASRRQGATMNTEAFF.

This sequence joins TRBV12-3 or TRBV12-4 and TRBJ1-2; a possible D gene is TRBD1 (6 bases). Between the trimmed V and J ends, which lost 6 bases and 4 bases, there was a span of 18 bases. CDR3 length: 15 amino acids. Written as DNA, the CDR3 is TGTGCCAGCAGGCAGGGGTGGATGCAGGGCTATGGCTACACCTTC. Protein: CASRQGWMQGYGYTF.

This clonotype was seen a single time. The genes are TRBV12-3 or TRBV12-4 and TRBJ2-2, with 11 bases identical to TRBD2. The trim removed 3 bases at V and 3 bases at J, leaving 3 bases unmatched. The CDR3 extends over 16 amino acids. Here the CDR3 DNA reads TGTGCCAGCAGTTTGACTAGCGGGACTGACACCGGGGAGCTGTTTTTT. Protein: CASSLTSGTDTGELFF.

This chain uses TRBV19 with TRBJ1-5; D unresolved. Germline CDR1 is LNHDA and CDR2 is SQIVND (reference sequence). This CDR3 spans 15 amino acids. V was shortened by 5 bases and J by 0 bases, with 11 bases between the two germline ends. CDR3 protein: CASSWLGDSNQPQHF. CDR3 DNA: TGTGCCAGTAGTTGGCTAGGAGATAGCAATCAGCCCCAGCATTTT.

The J gene is TRBJ2-5, the V gene TRBV12-3 or TRBV12-4, with D perhaps TRBD1 or TRBD2 (5 bases each). Trimming removed 7 bases from V and 2 bases from J, with 11 bases in between. The CDR3 contains 13 residues. CDR3 region: CASNPWGQETQYF. The CDR3 DNA follows: TGTGCCAGCAACCCTTGGGGGCAAGAGACCCAGTACTTC.

The chain joins TRBV20-1 to TRBJ1-1; no reliable D call. Germline V gene lookup returns CDR1 DFQATT and CDR2 SNEGSKA (reference sequence). Trimming cost V 2 bases and J 4 bases, with 11 bases left between them. The CDR3 covers 13 residues. The CDR3 here is CSARPPGVTEAFF. In DNA form, the CDR3 reads TGCAGTGCTAGACCCCCCGGGGTCACTGAAGCTTTCTTT.

This chain connects TRBV11-3 to TRBJ1-2, with TRBD1 matching over 8 bases. The V gene end was trimmed by 6 bases and the J gene end by 3 bases; junction bases not matched to a gene: 9. This CDR3 comprises 15 residues. Germline assignment: CDR1 SGHNT and CDR2 YENEEA. CDR3 DNA sequence: TGTGCCAGCAGTCTAGGCCAGGGGGCCGACTATGGCTACACCTTC. It encodes CASSLGQGADYGYTF.

The V gene is TRBV11-2, the J gene TRBJ2-5; no reliable D call. The CDR3 consists of 14 residues. Germline loops: CDR1 SGHAT, CDR2 FQNNGV. Between the trimmed V and J ends, which lost 5 bases and 3 bases, there was a span of 13 bases. The CDR3 DNA follows: TGTGCCAGCAGCCTCGGCAGTAAAGAAGAGACCCAGTACTTC. Encoded protein: CASSLGSKEETQYF.